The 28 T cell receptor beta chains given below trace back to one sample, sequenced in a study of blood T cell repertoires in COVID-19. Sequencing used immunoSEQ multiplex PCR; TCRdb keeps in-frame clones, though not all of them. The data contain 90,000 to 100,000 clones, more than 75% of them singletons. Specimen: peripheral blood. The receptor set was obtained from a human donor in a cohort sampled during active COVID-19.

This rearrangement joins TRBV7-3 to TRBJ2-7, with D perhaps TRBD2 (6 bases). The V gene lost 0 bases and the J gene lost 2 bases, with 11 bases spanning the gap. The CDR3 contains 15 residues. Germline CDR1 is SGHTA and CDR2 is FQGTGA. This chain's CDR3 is CASSLTGTGAYEQYF. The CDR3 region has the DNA TGTGCCAGCAGCTTAACGGGGACTGGCGCCTACGAGCAGTACTTC. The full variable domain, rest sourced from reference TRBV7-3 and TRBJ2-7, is GAGVSQTPSNKVTEKGKYVELRCDPISGHTALYWYRQSLGQGPEFLIYFQGTGAADDSGLPNDRFFAVRPEGSVSTLKIQRTERGDSAVYLCASSLTGTGAYEQYFGPGTRLTVT.

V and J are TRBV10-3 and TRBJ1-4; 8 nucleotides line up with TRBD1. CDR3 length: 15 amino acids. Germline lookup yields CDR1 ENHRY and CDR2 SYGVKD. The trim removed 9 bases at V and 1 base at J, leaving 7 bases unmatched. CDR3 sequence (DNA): TGTGCCATACGACAGGGGCCAGGAACTAATGAAAAACTGTTTTTT. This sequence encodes CAIRQGPGTNEKLFF.

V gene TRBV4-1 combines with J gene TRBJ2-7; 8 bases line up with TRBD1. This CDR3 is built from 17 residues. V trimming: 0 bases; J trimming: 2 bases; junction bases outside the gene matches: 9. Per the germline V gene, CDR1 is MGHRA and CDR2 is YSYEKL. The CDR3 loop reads CASSQDRAGQGPYEQYF. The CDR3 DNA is TGCGCCAGCAGCCAAGATAGGGCCGGACAGGGCCCCTACGAGCAGTACTTC.

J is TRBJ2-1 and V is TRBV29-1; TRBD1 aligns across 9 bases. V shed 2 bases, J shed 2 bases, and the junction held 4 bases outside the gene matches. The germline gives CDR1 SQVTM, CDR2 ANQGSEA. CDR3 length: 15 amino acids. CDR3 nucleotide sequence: TGCAGCGTTGAAAGGGGACAGGGAGCCTACAATGAGCAGTTCTTC. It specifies CSVERGQGAYNEQFF.

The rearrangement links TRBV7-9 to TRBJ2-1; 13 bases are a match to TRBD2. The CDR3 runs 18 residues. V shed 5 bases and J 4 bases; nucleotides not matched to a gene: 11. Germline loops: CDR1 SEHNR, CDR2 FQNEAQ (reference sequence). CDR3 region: CASSLGTSGRAGYNEQFF. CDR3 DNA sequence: TGTGCCAGCAGCCTAGGTACTAGCGGGAGGGCCGGTTACAATGAGCAGTTCTTC.

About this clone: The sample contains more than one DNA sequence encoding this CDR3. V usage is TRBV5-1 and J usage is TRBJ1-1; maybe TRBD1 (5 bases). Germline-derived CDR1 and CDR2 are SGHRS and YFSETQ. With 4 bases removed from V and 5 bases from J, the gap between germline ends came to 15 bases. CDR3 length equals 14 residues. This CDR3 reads CASSPGEGRTEAFF. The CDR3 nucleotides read TGCGCCAGCAGCCCGGGGGAGGGACGGACTGAAGCTTTCTTT. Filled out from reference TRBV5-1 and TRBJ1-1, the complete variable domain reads KAGVTQTPRYLIKTRGQQVTLSCSPISGHRSVSWYQQTPGQGLQFLFEYFSETQRNKGNFPGRFSGRQFSNSRSEMNVSTLELGDSALYLCASSPGEGRTEAFFGQGTRLTVV.

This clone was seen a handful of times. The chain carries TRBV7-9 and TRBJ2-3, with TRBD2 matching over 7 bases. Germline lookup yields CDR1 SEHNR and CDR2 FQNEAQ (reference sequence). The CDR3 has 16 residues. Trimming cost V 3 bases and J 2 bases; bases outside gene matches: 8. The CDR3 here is CASSFGRTPNTDTQYF. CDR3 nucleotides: TGTGCCAGCAGCTTCGGGAGGACTCCAAACACAGATACGCAGTATTTT.

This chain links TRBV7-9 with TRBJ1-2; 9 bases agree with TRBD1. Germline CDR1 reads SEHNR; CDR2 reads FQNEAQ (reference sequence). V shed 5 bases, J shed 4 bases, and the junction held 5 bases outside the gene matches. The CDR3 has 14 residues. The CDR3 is CASSRQGDPYGYTF. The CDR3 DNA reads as TGTGCCAGCAGCCGACAGGGGGACCCCTATGGCTACACCTTC.

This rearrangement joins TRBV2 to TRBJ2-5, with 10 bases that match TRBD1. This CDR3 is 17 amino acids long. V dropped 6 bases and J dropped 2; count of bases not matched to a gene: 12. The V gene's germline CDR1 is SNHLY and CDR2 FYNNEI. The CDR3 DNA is TGTGCCAGCAGGAGTGTTGGGACAGGGGATCGTCAAGAGACCCAGTACTTC. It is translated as CASRSVGTGDRQETQYF.

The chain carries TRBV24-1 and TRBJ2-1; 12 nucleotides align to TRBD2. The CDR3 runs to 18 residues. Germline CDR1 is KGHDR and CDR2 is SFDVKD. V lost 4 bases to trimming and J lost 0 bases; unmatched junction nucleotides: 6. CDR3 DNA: TGTGCCACCAGTGACGCCACTAGCGGGGGGCCCTCCTACAATGAGCAGTTCTTC. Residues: CATSDATSGGPSYNEQFF.

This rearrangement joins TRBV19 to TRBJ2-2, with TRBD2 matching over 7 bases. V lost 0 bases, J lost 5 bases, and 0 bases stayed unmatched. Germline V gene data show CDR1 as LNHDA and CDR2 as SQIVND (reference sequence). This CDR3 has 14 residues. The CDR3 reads CASSIEGGTGELFF. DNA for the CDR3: TGTGCCAGTAGTATAGAGGGAGGGACCGGGGAGCTGTTTTTT.

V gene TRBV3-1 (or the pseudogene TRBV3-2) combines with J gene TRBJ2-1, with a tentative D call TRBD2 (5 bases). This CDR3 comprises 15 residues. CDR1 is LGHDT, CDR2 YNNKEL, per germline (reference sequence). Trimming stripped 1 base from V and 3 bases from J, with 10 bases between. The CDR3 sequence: CASSQGGMGYNEQFF. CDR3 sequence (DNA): TGTGCCAGCAGCCAAGGAGGGATGGGCTACAATGAGCAGTTCTTC.

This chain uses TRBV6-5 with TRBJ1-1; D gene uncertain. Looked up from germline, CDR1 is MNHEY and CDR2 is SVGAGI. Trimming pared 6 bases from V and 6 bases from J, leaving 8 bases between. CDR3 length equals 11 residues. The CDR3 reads CASRTAAEAFF. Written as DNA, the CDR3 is TGTGCCAGCAGAACAGCCGCTGAAGCTTTCTTT.

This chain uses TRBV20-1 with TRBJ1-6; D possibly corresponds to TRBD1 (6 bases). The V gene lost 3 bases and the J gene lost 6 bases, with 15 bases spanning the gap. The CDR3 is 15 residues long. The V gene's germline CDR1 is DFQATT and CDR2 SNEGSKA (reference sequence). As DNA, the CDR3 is TGCAGTGCTAGTTCCTCGGGACAACTTAATTCACCCCTCCACTTT. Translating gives CSASSSGQLNSPLHF.

As DNA, the CDR3 is TGTGCCAGCAGCTTAATGTCGACAGTGAGCACTGAAGCTTTCTTT. Its protein is CASSLMSTVSTEAFF. This chain uses TRBV7-2 with TRBJ1-1, with a tentative D call TRBD1 (5 bases). CDR3 length equals 15 residues. Trimming left V 2 bases short and J 4 bases short, with 14 bases between. Germline CDR1 is SGHTA and CDR2 is FQGNSA.

The CDR3 here is CASSLTIRANTGELFF. DNA for the CDR3: TGTGCCAGCAGCTTAACTATACGCGCGAACACCGGGGAGCTGTTTTTT. The chain uses TRBV7-2 and TRBJ2-2; D is uncertain. Trimming shortened V by 2 bases and J by 0 bases, and 10 bases separated the two germline ends. Germline V gives CDR1 SGHTA, CDR2 FQGNSA. The CDR3 extends over 16 amino acids.

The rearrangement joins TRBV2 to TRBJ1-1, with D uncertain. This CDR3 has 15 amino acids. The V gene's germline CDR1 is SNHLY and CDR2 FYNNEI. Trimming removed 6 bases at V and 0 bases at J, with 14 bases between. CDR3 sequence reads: CASRAETALNTEAFF. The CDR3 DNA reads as TGTGCCAGCAGAGCAGAAACAGCCTTGAACACTGAAGCTTTCTTT.

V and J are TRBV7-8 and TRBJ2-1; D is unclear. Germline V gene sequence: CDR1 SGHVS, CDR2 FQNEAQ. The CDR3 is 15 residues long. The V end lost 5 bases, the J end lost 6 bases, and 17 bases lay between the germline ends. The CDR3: CASSHGPGFSNEQFF. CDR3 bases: TGTGCCAGCAGCCATGGCCCAGGTTTCTCCAATGAGCAGTTCTTC. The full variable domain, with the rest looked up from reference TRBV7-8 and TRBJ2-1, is GAGVSQSPRYKVAKRGQDVALRCDPISGHVSLFWYQQALGQGPEFLTYFQNEAQLDKSGLPSDRFFAERPEGSVSTLKIQRTQQEDSAVYLCASSHGPGFSNEQFFGPGTRLTVL.

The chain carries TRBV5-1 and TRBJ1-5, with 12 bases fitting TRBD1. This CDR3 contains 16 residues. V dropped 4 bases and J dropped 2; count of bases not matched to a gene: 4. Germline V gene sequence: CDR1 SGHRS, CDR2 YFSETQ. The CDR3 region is CASSDGTGGGNQPQHF. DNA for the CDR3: TGCGCCAGCAGCGATGGGACAGGGGGCGGCAATCAGCCCCAGCATTTT.

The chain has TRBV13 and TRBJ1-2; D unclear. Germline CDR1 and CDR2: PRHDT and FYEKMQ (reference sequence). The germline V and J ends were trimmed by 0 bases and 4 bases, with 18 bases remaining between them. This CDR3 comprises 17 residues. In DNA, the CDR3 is TGTGCCAGCAGCTTAGGCGAACCCAAGGTGGGAGGCTATGGCTACACCTTC. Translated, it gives CASSLGEPKVGGYGYTF.

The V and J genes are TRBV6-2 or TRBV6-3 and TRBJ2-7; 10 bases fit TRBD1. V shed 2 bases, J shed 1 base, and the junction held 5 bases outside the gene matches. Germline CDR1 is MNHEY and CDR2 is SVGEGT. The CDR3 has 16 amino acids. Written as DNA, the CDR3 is TGTGCCAGCAGTTACGGGGGACAGGGGTATTCCTACGAGCAGTACTTC. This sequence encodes CASSYGGQGYSYEQYF.

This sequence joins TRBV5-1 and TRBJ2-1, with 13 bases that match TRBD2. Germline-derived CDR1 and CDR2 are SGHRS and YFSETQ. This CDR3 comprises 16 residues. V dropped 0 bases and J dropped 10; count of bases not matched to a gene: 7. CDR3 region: CASSLGLGLAGVEQFF. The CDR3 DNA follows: TGCGCCAGCAGCTTGGGTTTAGGACTAGCGGGGGTGGAGCAGTTCTTC.

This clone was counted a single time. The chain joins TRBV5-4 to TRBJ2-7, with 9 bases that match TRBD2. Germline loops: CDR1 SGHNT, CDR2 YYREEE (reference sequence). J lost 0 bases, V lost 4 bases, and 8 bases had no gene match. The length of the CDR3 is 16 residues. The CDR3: CASSPGASGASYEQYF. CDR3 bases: TGTGCCAGCAGCCCTGGGGCTAGCGGGGCCTCCTACGAGCAGTACTTC.

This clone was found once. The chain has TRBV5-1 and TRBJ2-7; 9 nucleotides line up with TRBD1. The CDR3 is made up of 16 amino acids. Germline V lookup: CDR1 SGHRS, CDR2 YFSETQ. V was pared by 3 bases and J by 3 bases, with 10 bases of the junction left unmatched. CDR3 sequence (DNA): TGCGCCAGCAGCTCCTCGGGGACAGGGAACTACTACGAGCAGTACTTC. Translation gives CASSSSGTGNYYEQYF.

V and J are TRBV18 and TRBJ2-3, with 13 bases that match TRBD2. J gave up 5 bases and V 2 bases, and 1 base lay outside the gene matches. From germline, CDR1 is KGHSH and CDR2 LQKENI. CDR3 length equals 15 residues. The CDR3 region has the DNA TGTGCCAGCTCACCAACTAGCGGGGGGGGAGATACGCAGTATTTT. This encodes CASSPTSGGGDTQYF. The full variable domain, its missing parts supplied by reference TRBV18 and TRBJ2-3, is NAGVMQNPRHLVRRRGQEARLRCSPMKGHSHVYWYRQLPEEGLKFMVYLQKENIIDESGMPKERFSAEFPKEGPSILRIQQVVRGDSAAYFCASSPTSGGGDTQYFGPGTRLTVL.

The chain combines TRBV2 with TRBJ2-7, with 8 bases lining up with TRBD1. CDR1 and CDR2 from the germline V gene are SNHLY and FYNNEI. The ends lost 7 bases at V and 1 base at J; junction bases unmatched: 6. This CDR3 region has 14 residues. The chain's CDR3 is CASTYRGASYEQYF. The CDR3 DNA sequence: TGTGCCAGCACCTACAGGGGGGCGTCCTACGAGCAGTACTTC.

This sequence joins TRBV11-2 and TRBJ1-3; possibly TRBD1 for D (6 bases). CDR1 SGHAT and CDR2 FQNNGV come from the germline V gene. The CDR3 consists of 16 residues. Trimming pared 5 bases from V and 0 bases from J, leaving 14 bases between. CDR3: CASSPTTGYSGNTIYF. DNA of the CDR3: TGTGCCAGCAGCCCAACGACAGGATACTCTGGAAACACCATATATTTT.

The CDR3 coding sequence is TGTGCCAGCAGTTTACTCGACAGGTTAGTTTACGATCAGCCCCAGCATTTT. As protein: CASSLLDRLVYDQPQHF. The chain joins TRBV28 to TRBJ1-5; D is possibly TRBD1 (6 bases). V lost 2 bases to trimming and J lost 5 bases, with 19 bases between them. CDR1 and CDR2 (germline): MDHEN, SYDVKM. CDR3 size: 17 residues.